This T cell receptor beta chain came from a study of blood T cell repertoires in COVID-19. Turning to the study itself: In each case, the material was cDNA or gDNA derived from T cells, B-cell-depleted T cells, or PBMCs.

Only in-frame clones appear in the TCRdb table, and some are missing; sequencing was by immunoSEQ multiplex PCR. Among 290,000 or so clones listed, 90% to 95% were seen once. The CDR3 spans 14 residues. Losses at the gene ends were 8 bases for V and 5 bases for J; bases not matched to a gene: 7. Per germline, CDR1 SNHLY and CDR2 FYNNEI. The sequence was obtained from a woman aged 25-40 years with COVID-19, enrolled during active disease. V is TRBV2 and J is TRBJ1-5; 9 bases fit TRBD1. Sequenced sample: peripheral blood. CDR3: CASGKDRGYQPQHF. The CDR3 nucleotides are TGTGCCAGCGGGAAGGACAGGGGTTATCAGCCCCAGCATTTT.